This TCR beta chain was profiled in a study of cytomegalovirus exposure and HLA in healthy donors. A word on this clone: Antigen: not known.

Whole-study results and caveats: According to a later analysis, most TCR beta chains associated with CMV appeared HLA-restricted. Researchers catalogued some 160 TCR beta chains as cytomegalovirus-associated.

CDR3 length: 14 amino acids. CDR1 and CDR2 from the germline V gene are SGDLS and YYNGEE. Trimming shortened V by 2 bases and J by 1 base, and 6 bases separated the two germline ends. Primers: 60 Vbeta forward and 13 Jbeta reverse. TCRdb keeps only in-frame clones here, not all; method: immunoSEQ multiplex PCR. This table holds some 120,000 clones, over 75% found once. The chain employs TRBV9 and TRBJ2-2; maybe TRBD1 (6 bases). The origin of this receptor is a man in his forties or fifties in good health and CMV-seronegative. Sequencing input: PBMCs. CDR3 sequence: CASSVTGNTGELFF. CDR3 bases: TGTGCCAGCAGCGTGACAGGGAACACCGGGGAGCTGTTTTTT.